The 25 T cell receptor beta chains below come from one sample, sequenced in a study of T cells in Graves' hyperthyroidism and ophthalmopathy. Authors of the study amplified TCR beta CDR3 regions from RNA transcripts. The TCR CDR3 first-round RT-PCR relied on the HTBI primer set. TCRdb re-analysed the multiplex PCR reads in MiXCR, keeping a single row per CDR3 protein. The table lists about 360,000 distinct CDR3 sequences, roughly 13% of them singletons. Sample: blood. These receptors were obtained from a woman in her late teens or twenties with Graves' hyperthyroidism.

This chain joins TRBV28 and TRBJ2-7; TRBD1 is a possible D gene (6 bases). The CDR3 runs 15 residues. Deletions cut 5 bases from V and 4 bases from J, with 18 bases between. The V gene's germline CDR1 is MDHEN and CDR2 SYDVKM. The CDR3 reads CASSPGFGGGYEQYF. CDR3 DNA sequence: TGTGCCAGCAGTCCAGGATTTGGGGGCGGGTACGAGCAGTACTTC.

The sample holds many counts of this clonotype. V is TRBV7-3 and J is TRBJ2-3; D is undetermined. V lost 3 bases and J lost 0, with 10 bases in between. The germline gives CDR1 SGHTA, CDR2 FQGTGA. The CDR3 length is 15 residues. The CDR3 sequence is CASSLYGTSTDTQYF. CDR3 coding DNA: TGTGCCAGCAGCTTGTACGGAACTAGCACAGATACGCAGTATTTT.

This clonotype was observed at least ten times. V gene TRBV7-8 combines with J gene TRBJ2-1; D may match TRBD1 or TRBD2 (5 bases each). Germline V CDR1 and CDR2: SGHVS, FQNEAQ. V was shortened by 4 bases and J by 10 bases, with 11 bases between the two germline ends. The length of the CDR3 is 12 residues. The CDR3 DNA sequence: TGTGCCAGCAGCTACCCGGGACGCGAGCAGTTCTTC. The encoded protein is CASSYPGREQFF.

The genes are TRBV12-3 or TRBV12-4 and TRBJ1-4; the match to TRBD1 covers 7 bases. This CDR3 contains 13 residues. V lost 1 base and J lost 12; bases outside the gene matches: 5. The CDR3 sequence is CASSLGGQVQLFF. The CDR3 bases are TGTGCCAGCAGTTTAGGTGGACAGGTCCAACTGTTTTTT.

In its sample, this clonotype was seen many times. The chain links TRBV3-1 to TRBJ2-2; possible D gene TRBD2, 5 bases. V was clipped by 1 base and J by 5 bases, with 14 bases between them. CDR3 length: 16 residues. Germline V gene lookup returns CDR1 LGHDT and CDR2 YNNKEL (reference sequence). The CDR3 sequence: CASSQGWETDTGELFF. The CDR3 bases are TGTGCCAGCAGCCAAGGGTGGGAGACGGATACCGGGGAGCTGTTTTTT.

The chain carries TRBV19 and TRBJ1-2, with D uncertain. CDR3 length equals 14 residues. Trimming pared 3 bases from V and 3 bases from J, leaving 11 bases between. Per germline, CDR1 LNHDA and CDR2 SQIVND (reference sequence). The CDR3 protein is CASSIRASDYGYTF. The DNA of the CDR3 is TGTGCCAGTAGTATTCGGGCGTCCGACTATGGCTACACCTTC.

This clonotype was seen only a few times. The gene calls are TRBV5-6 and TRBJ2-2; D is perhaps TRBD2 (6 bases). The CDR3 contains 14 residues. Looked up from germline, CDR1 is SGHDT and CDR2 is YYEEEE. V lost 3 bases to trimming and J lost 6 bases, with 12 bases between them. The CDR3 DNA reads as TGTGCCAGCAGCTCCCCTGCGGGGCCCGGGGAGCTGTTTTTT. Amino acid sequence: CASSSPAGPGELFF.

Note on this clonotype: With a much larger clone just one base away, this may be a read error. Here the CDR3 DNA reads TGTGCCGGCAGGGGACAGGGGGTCAATCAGCCCCAGCATTTT. Residues: CAGRGQGVNQPQHF. V and J are TRBV12-3 or TRBV12-4 and TRBJ1-5, with TRBD1 matching over 11 bases. This CDR3 contains 14 residues.

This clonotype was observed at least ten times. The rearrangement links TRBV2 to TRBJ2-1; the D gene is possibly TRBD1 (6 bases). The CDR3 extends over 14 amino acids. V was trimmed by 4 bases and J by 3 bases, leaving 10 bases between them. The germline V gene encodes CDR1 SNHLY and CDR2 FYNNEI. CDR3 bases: TGTGCCAGCAGTGCCGGACAGCTCTACAATGAGCAGTTCTTC. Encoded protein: CASSAGQLYNEQFF.

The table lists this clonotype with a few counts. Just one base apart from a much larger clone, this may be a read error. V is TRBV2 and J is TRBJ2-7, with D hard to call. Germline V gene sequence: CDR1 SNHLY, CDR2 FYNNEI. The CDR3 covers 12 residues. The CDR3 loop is CASRGGSHEQYF. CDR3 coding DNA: TGTGCCAGCAGAGGCGGCTCCCACGAGCAGTACTTC.

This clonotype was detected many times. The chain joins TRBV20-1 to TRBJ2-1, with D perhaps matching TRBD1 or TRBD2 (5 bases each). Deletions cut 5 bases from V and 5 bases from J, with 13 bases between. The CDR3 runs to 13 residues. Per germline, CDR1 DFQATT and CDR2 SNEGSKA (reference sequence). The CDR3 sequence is CSAGGVDNNEQFF. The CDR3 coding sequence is TGCAGTGCTGGGGGTGTGGACAACAATGAGCAGTTCTTC.

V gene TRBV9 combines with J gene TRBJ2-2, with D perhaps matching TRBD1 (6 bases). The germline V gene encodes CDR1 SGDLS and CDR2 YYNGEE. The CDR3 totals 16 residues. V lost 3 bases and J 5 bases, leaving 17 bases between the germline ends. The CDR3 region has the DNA TGTGCCAGCAGCGCCGGGACATACCAGGGAACCGGGGAGCTGTTTTTT. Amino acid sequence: CASSAGTYQGTGELFF.

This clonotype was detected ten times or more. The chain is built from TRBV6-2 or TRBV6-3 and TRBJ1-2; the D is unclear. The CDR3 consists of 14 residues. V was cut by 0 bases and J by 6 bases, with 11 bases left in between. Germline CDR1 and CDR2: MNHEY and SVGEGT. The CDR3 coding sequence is TGTGCCAGCAGTTACTCAGCTGAGGCAGATGGCTACACCTTC. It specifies CASSYSAEADGYTF.

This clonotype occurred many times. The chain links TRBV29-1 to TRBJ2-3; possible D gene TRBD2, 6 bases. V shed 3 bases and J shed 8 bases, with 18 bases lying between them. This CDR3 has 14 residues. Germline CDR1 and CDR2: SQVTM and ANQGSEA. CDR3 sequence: CSVDRPGLTLTQYF. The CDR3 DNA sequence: TGCAGCGTTGATCGCCCGGGACTCACTCTTACGCAGTATTTT.

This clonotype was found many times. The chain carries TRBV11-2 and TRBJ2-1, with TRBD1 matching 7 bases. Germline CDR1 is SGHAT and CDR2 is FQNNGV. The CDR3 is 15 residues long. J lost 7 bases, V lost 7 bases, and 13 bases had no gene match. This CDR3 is CASTEDRAGLNEQFF. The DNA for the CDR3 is TGTGCCAGCACCGAAGACAGGGCGGGCTTGAATGAGCAGTTCTTC.

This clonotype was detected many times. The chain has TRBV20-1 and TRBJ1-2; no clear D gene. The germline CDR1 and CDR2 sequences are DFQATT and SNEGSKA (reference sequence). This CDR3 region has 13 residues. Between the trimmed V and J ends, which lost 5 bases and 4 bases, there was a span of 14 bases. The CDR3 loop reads CSALRDVTYGYTF. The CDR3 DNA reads TGCAGTGCTCTACGGGATGTGACCTATGGCTACACCTTC.

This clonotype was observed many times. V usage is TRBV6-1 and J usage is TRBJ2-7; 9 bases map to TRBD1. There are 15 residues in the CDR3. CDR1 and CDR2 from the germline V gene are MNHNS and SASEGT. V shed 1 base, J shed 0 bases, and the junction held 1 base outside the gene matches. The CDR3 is CASSEVGQGSYEQYF. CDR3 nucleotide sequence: TGTGCCAGCAGTGAAGTGGGACAGGGCTCCTACGAGCAGTACTTC.

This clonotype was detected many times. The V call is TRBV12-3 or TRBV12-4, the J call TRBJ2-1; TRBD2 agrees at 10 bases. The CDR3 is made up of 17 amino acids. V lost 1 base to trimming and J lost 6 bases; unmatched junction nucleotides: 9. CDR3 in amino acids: CASSLGGAGGYSNEQFF. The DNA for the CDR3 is TGTGCCAGCAGTTTAGGGGGAGCGGGAGGGTACAGCAATGAGCAGTTCTTC.

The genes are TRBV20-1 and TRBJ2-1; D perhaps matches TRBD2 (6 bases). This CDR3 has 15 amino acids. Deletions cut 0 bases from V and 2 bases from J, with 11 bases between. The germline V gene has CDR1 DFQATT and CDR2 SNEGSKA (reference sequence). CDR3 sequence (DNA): TGCAGTGCTAGAGATCGGGAGTCGCCCTACAATGAGCAGTTCTTC. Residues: CSARDRESPYNEQFF.

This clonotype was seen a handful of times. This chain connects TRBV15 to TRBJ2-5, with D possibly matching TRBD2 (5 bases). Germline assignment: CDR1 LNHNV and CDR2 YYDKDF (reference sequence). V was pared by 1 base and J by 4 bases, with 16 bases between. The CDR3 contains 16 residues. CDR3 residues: CATSRAVLAGIETQYF. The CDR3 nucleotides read TGTGCCACCAGCAGAGCGGTGCTAGCCGGGATAGAGACCCAGTACTTC. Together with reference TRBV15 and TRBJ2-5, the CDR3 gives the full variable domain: DAMVIQNPRYQVTQFGKPVTLSCSQTLNHNVMYWYQQKSSQAPKLLFHYYDKDFNNEADTPDNFQSRRPNTSFCFLDIRSPGLGDTAMYLCATSRAVLAGIETQYFGPGTRLLVL.

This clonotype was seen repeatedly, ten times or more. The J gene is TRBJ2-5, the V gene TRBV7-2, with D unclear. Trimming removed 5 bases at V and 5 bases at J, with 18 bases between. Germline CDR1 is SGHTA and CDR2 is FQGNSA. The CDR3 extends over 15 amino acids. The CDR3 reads CASSPSGPLRETQYF. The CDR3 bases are TGTGCCAGCAGCCCCTCGGGCCCACTTAGGGAGACCCAGTACTTC.

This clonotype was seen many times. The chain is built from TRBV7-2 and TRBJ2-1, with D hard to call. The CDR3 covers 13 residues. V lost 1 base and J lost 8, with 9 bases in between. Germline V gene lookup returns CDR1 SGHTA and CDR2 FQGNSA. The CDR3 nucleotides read TGTGCCAGCAGCTTAGTTGACCTTGATGAGCAGTTCTTC. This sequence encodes CASSLVDLDEQFF.

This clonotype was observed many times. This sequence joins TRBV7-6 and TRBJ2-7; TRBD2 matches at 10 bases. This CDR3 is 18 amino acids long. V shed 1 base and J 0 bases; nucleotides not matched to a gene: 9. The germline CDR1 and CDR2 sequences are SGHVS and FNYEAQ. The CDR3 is CASSLEASGGLSSYEQYF. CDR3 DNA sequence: TGTGCCAGCAGCTTAGAAGCTAGCGGGGGCCTAAGCTCCTACGAGCAGTACTTC.

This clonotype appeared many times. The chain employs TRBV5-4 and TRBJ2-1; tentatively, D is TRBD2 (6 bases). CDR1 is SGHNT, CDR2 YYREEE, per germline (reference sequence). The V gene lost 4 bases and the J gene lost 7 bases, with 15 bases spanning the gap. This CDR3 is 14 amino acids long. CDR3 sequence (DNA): TGTGCCAGCAGCAATCGGGCCGGGACTAATGAGCAGTTCTTC. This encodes CASSNRAGTNEQFF.

DNA of the CDR3: TGCGCCAGCAGCCAAGGGGTGTTAGGGTCCTACAATGAGCAGTTCTTC. The encoded protein is CASSQGVLGSYNEQFF. This chain uses TRBV4-3 with TRBJ2-1; D is uncertain. V lost 1 base to trimming and J lost 1 base, with 11 bases between them. Germline V gene lookup returns CDR1 LGHNA and CDR2 YSLEER. This CDR3 comprises 16 residues.